One T cell receptor (beta chain) is described in this entry. No antigen is known for it. The germline CDR1 and CDR2 sequences are SNHLY and FYNNEI. This CDR3 region has 15 residues. V gave up 4 bases and J gave up 7 bases; unmatched junction bases: 8. The protocol was immunoSEQ multiplex PCR, while the TCRdb copy is restricted to in-frame clones and leaves out a portion. This sample yields hundreds of thousands of clones, of which around nine tenths are seen a single time; less than 3% belongs to the top ten. The donors were part of the approximately 130-subject validation cohort, which stood apart from the roughly 700-subject first cohort. This sample was taken from a study of cytomegalovirus exposure and HLA in healthy donors. Regarding the study as a whole: A subsequent analysis found that TCR clusters from the first cohort also tended to co-occur in the 130 or so validation repertoires, with about 94% of cluster scores above 0.

The sample consisted of PBMCs. This receptor was taken from a man younger than 30 in good health and CMV-seronegative. The chain is built from TRBV2 and TRBJ2-1; 9 positions match TRBD2. The CDR3 nucleotides are TGTGCCAGCAGTGTACCTAGCGGGAAGGGAAATGAGCAGTTCTTC. Amino acid sequence: CASSVPSGKGNEQFF.